A selection of T cell receptor beta chains follows, all from one sample in a study of blood T cell repertoires in COVID-19. Produced via immunoSEQ multiplex PCR; TCRdb's table is partial and in-frame only. The sample shows 100,000 to 120,000 clones, approximately 85% of them seen only once. Sequences were obtained from peripheral blood. These receptors all come from a human donor in a cohort sampled during active COVID-19. Both conserved end residues are part of each CDR3. The order of the fields is V gene, CDR3 protein.

v_gene: TRBV5-1; CDR3aa: CASRGQGANTEAFF
v_gene: TRBV19; CDR3aa: CAIGPGQGIGYSPLHF
v_gene: TRBV7-2; CDR3aa: CASSYKSLAGGPGGEQYF
v_gene: TRBV7-9; CDR3aa: CASSVGGTHGTQYF
v_gene: TRBV5-1; CDR3aa: CASSQDRAGTGELFF
v_gene: TRBV7-6; CDR3aa: CASSPPSGEFSKNIQYF
v_gene: TRBV19; CDR3aa: CASNRQSNNQPQHF
v_gene: TRBV4-1; CDR3aa: CASSQEGGGASYNEQFF
v_gene: TRBV19; CDR3aa: CASSPRRAQETQYF
v_gene: TRBV5-1; CDR3aa: CASSLIETSGSYEQFF
v_gene: TRBV10-2; CDR3aa: CASSEYRQGFNQPQHF
v_gene: TRBV6-5; CDR3aa: CASSYSRVFPYEQYF
v_gene: TRBV2; CDR3aa: CASSVGQPSMNTEAFF
v_gene: TRBV4-1; CDR3aa: CASSHLGQGRRVAEAFF
v_gene: TRBV12-3/TRBV12-4; CDR3aa: CASSLVGGTEAFF
v_gene: TRBV6-1; CDR3aa: CASSDNLQGARGKLFF
v_gene: TRBV5-4; CDR3aa: CASSLELAGGPGDTQYF
v_gene: TRBV7-7; CDR3aa: CASSLGGAGKETQYF
v_gene: TRBV6-5; CDR3aa: CASRTRTGWYEQYF
v_gene: TRBV10-2; CDR3aa: CASSEGTSMPETQYF
v_gene: TRBV4-1; CDR3aa: CASSKPGGNTEAFF
v_gene: TRBV11-2; CDR3aa: CASSRGQINEQFF
v_gene: TRBV13; CDR3aa: CASSRRGGESDEQYF
v_gene: TRBV27; CDR3aa: CASSLSGSYEQYF
v_gene: TRBV7-3; CDR3aa: CASSLSGSGGDSYEQYF
v_gene: TRBV7-9; CDR3aa: CASSLAVDPGSSGANVLTF
v_gene: TRBV9; CDR3aa: CASSAADRVVWYEQYF
v_gene: TRBV27; CDR3aa: CASSVLAGDNEQFF
v_gene: TRBV11-1; CDR3aa: CASSLVLAVGGEQYF
v_gene: TRBV5-1; CDR3aa: CASSPSGDLGYTF
v_gene: TRBV5-1; CDR3aa: CASSFLPNYGYTF
v_gene: TRBV6-6; CDR3aa: CASSRGQGARVGELFF
v_gene: TRBV5-1; CDR3aa: CASSSLGQAVTEAFF
v_gene: TRBV12-5; CDR3aa: CASGLGGNYGYTF